The subject of this entry is one T cell receptor beta chain. The CDR3 loop spans 18 amino acids. Trimming took 4 bases from V and 1 from J; bases not matched to a gene: 11. The source of the sample is a study of blood T cell repertoires in COVID-19. The study recruited people aged roughly 18 to 100 years across approximately 23 US areas. How the authors handled the data: Estimation of nucleated cell counts was performed using reference gene primer amplification. Here immunoSEQ multiplex PCR was the method, and the copy in TCRdb shows in-frame clones only, minus some. V and J calls and clone size are copied from that table; D and trimming were computed from the DNA. The sample lists about 250,000 clones, about nine tenths occurring once.

This sequence was found in a man in his forties or fifties who had recovered from COVID-19. Sequencing input: PBMCs or T cells enriched from blood (not recorded which). V and J are TRBV23-1 and TRBJ1-5; 9 bases are a match to TRBD1. TRBV23-1 qualifies as an ORF whose function is uncertain. CDR3 region: CASSRPIRDRESNQPQHF. CDR3 nucleotide sequence: TGCGCCAGCAGTCGCCCCATTCGGGACAGGGAGAGCAATCAGCCCCAGCATTTT.